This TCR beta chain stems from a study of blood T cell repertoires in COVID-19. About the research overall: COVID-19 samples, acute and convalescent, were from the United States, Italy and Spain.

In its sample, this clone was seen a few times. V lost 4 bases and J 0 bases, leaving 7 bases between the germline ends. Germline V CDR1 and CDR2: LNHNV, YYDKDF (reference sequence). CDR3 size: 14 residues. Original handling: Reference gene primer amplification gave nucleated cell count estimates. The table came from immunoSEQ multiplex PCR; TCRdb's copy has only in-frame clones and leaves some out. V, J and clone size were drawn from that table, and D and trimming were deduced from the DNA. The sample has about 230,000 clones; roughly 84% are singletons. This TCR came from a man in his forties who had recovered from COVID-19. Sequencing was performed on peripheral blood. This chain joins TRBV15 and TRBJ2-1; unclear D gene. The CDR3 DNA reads TGTGCCACCAGCACAGGTAGCTCCTACAATGAGCAGTTCTTC. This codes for CATSTGSSYNEQFF. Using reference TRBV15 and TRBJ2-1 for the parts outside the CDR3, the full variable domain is DAMVIQNPRYQVTQFGKPVTLSCSQTLNHNVMYWYQQKSSQAPKLLFHYYDKDFNNEADTPDNFQSRRPNTSFCFLDIRSPGLGDTAMYLCATSTGSSYNEQFFGPGTRLTVL.